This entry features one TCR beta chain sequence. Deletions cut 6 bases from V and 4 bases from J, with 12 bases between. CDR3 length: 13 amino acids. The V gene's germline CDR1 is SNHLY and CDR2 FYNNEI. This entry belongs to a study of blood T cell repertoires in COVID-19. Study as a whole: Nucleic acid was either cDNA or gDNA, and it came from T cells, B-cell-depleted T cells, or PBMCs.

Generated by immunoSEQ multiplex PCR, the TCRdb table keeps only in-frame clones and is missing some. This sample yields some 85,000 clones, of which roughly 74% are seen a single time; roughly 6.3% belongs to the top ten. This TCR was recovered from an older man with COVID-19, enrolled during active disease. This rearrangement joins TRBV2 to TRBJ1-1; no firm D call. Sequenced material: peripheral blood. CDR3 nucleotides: TGTGCCAGCAGAAAACAGAGAAGCACTGAAGCTTTCTTT. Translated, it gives CASRKQRSTEAFF.